This TCR beta chain was captured by sequencing in a study of control samples from healthy donors and cancer patients (dated by TCRdb to about 2020). The library was built by means of the immunoSEQ multiplex PCR assay. This is the immuneACCESS table as TCRdb keeps it, with only in-frame sequences that have V and J called. A part of the clones is gone; compared with another copy, unresolved V genes explain less than half, and the rest is unexplained. For this sample there are 65,000 to 95,000 clones; approximately 87% appear just once. The ten largest account for 15% to 25% of the sample. This clone was seen a handful of times. The antigen it binds to is not known. No base qualities exist here, and no much larger clone lies one base off it. CDR3 length: 15 amino acids, cysteine to phenylalanine. Left in the record is the CDR3 DNA by itself, 45 bases read in frame from the first base. Unmatched junction bases come to 4, with V trimmed by 0 bases and J by 7 bases. CDR1 and CDR2 were assigned from the germline V gene as SGDLS and YYNGEE.

The chain was built from TRBV9 and TRBJ1-6, with 7 bases matching TRBD1. The sequenced sample was blood. The receptor was derived from a man over 45 in good health. The CDR3: CASSVGQGGNSPLHF. The nucleotide sequence is given as TGTGCCAGCAGCGTAGGGCAGGGGGGGAATTCACCCCTCCACTTT.